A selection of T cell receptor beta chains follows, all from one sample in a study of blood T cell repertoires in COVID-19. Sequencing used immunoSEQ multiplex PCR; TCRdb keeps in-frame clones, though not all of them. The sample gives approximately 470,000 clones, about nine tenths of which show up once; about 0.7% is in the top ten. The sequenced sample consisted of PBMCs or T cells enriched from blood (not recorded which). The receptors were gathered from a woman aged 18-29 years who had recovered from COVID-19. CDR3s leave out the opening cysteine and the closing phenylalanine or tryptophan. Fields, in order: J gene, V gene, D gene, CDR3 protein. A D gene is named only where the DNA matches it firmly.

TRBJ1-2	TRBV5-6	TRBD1	ASSTSGQAVDYGYT
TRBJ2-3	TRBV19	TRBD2	ASNGGGADTQY
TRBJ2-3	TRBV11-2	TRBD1	ASSLGLQGFADTQY
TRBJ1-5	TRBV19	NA	ASSIGFGLNQPQH
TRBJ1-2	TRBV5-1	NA	ASSSLQGGYT
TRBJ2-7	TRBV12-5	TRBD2	ASGLVLTSGGAYEQY
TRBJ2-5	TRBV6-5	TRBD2	ASSPRQAGAETQY
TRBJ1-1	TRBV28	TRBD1	ASSRTGGEGNTEAF
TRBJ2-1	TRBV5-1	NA	ASSLAPQQGSEQF
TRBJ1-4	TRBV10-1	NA	ASRQNRIRGEKLF
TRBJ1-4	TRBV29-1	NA	SVRGGPNEKLF
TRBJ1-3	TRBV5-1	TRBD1	ASSLETGHAEFGNTIY
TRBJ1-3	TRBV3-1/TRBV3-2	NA	ASSQGWGDSGNTIY
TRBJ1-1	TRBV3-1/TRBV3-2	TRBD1	ASSQTETGGTEAF
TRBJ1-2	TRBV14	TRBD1	ASSRSRDRELDYGYT
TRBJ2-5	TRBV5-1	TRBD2	ASSLTGTSGGAERINSETQY
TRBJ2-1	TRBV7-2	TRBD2	ASSISSGGQGYEQF
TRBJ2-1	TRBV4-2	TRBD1	ASSQDPPGQPYYNEQF
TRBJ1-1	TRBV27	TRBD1	ASSLSTGSPRNTEAF
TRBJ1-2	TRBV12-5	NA	ASGLPSTLGYGYT
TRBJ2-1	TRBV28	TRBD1	ASSLTGVSSYNEQF
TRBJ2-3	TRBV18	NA	ASSPSGVTDTQY
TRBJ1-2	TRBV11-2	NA	ASSPSGGVYGYT
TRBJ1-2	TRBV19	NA	ASSIGGTNLEIYGYT
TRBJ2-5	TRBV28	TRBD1	ASSSGTEETQY
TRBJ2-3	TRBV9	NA	ASSVRGYDTDTQY
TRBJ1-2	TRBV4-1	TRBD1	ASSRPGTGGFNYGYT
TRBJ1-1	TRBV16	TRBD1	ASSLTGENTEAF
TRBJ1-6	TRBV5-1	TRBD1	ASSLGQGESPLH
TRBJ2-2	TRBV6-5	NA	ASNLERSRELF
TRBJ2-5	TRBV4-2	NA	ASSQGVLASGETQY
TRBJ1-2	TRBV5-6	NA	ASSLFWEYT
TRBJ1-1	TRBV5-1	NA	ASSLGFDTEAF
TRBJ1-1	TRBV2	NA	ASSLTPEAF
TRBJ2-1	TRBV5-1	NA	ATRPRESSYNEQF
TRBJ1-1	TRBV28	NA	ASSFGPGGDTEAF
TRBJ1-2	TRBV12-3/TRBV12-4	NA	ASSSTDNYGYT
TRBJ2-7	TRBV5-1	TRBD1	ASSWGGQGTYEQY
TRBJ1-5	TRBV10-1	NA	ASVRGEPQH
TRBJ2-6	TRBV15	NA	ATSRAGVVGANVLT
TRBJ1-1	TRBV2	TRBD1	ASSEALQGATGNTEAF
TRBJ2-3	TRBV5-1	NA	ASSPGEDTQY